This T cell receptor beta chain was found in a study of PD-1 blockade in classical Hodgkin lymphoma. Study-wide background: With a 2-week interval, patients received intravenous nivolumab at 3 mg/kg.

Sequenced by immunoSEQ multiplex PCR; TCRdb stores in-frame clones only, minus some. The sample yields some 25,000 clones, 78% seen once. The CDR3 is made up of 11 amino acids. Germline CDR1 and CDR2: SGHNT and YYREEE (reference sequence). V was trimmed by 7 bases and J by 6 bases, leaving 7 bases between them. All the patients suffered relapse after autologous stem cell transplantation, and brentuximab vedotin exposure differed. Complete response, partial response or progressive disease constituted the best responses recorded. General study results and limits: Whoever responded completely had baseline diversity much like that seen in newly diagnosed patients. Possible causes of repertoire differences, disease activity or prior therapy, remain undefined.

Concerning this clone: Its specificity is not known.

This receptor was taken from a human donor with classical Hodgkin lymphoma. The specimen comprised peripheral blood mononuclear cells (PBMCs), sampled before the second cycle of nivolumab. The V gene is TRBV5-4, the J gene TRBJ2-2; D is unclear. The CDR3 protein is CASAQAGELFF. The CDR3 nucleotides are TGTGCCAGCGCCCAAGCCGGGGAGCTGTTTTTT.